The rows below give T cell receptor beta chains drawn from one sample of a study of T-cell memory formation after mild COVID-19. TCRdb reprocessed the 5' RACE reads with MiXCR, giving one entry per CDR3 protein. This table has roughly 550,000 distinct CDR3 sequences, around 20% appearing once. Sequencing was done on a sample of PBMCs or a T cell subset sorted from them (not recorded which). The origin of the receptors is an adult woman who had mild COVID-19 (a few samples of this study predate the infection). Cell type and time point are not known. CDR3s include the opening cysteine and the closing phenylalanine or tryptophan. The D gene is left open where the match is weak. Clone size, where shown, is once, few, many, or a class for clones that have expanded.

size	D	V	J	CDR3	DNA
.	TRBD1	TRBV4-1	TRBJ2-7	CASSQDPGQGTYEQYF	TGCGCCAGCAGCCAAGATCCGGGACAGGGAACCTACGAGCAGTACTTC
.	TRBD2	TRBV19	TRBJ2-1	CASSSTSGRDF	TGTGCCAGTAGTTCAACTAGCGGGAGGGACTTC
.	.	TRBV6-6	TRBJ2-7	CASGRGIYEQYF	TGTGCCAGCGGTAGGGGGATCTACGAGCAGTACTTC
.	TRBD2	TRBV4-3	TRBJ2-2	CASSQAGGSRTGELFF	TGCGCCAGCAGCCAAGCAGGCGGGAGTAGGACCGGGGAGCTGTTTTTT
few	TRBD2	TRBV10-3	TRBJ2-1	CAISEGTSGPYNEQFF	TGTGCCATCAGTGAGGGTACTAGCGGACCCTACAATGAGCAGTTCTTC
few	TRBD1	TRBV5-1	TRBJ2-1	CASSYHSPGQQNNEQFF	TGCGCCAGCAGCTACCATTCTCCGGGACAGCAAAACAATGAGCAGTTCTTC
many	.	TRBV7-8	TRBJ2-1	CASSFVPRDGDEQFF	TGTGCCAGCAGCTTTGTACCACGGGATGGCGATGAGCAGTTCTTC
.	TRBD1	TRBV20-1	TRBJ2-7	CSAYDRGLTYEQYF	TGCAGTGCTTACGACAGGGGTCTTACCTACGAGCAGTACTTC
few	.	TRBV20-1	TRBJ2-7	CSGGSLGAYEQYF	TGCAGTGGGGGGTCTTTGGGGGCCTACGAGCAGTACTTC
few	.	TRBV9	TRBJ2-1	CASSVARSAGLFGEQFF	TGTGCCAGCAGCGTAGCTCGGTCGGCAGGGCTCTTCGGGGAGCAGTTCTTC
few	.	TRBV4-1	TRBJ2-4	CASSQDEVLPLAKNIQYF	TGCGCCAGCAGCCAAGATGAGGTACTACCACTAGCCAAAAACATTCAGTACTTC
.	.	TRBV12-3/TRBV12-4	TRBJ2-3	CAIVPSGLFTDTQYF	TGTGCCATCGTGCCTTCGGGACTTTTCACAGATACGCAGTATTTT
many	TRBD2	TRBV9	TRBJ2-1	CASSPGTSDEQFF	TGTGCCAGCAGCCCCGGGACTAGCGATGAGCAGTTCTTC
.	.	TRBV5-1	TRBJ2-7	CASAGSALDYEQYF	TGCGCCAGCGCGGGGTCGGCTTTAGACTACGAGCAGTACTTC
.	TRBD1	TRBV24-1	TRBJ2-2	CATSDPPGQGDPGELFF	TGTGCCACCAGTGATCCCCCGGGACAGGGAGATCCCGGGGAGCTGTTTTTT
.	TRBD2	TRBV20-1	TRBJ2-3	CSALGLAGPDTQYF	TGCAGTGCGTTGGGACTAGCGGGACCAGATACGCAGTATTTT
.	TRBD1	TRBV20-1	TRBJ1-2	CSVPDREGGYTF	TGCAGTGTCCCGGACAGGGAGGGTGGCTACACCTTC
.	.	TRBV7-8	TRBJ1-2	CASSSDYRRLYGYTF	TGTGCCAGCAGCTCGGACTACAGAAGGCTCTATGGCTACACCTTC
many	TRBD2	TRBV12-3/TRBV12-4	TRBJ2-1	CASRTSGSIDEQFF	TGTGCCAGCCGAACTAGCGGGAGTATAGATGAGCAGTTCTTC
.	TRBD1	TRBV19	TRBJ1-4	CASSIRQGAFEKLFF	TGTGCCAGTAGTATACGACAGGGGGCTTTTGAAAAACTGTTTTTT
.	.	TRBV15	TRBJ1-2	CATSPPEERGRRTYGYTF	TGTGCCACCAGCCCTCCAGAGGAGAGGGGTAGAAGAACCTATGGCTACACCTTC
.	.	TRBV5-1	TRBJ2-1	CASSLGTGRGHEQFF	TGCGCCAGCAGCCTGGGGACCGGTAGGGGCCATGAGCAGTTCTTC